This T cell receptor (beta chain) was identified in a study of blood T cell repertoires in COVID-19. Study summary: The origin of the acute and convalescent COVID-19 samples was the United States, Italy and Spain.

Some clones are missing from TCRdb's copy, which holds only in-frame ones; the method was immunoSEQ multiplex PCR. Of roughly 95,000 clones listed, roughly 80% were seen once; the top ten hold approximately 24%. Losses at the gene ends were 1 base for V and 4 bases for J; bases not matched to a gene: 10. The germline gives CDR1 LNHDA, CDR2 SQIVND (reference sequence). The CDR3 is made up of 17 amino acids. This receptor was obtained from a human donor in a cohort sampled during active COVID-19. The chain couples TRBV19 to TRBJ2-3; 8 bases fit TRBD2. Sequences were obtained from peripheral blood. The chain's CDR3 is CASSIAGSGSGADTQYF. For the CDR3, the DNA is TGTGCCAGTAGTATAGCGGGGAGCGGGAGCGGGGCAGATACGCAGTATTTT.